There are a few counts of the clone carrying this T cell receptor beta chain. Its matching antigen is unknown. Reverse transcribed after extraction, RNA yielded cDNA as the sequencing template. Clones were sequenced by immunoSEQ multiplex PCR, and TCRdb holds only the in-frame ones, with some missing. The sample includes around 290,000 clones, about three fifths of them seen just once. Regarding treatment: oral pan-JAK inhibitor, 5-10 mg twice daily. CDR3 size: 13 residues. Between the trimmed V and J ends, which lost 1 base and 10 bases, there was a span of 8 bases. Germline values: CDR1 SEHNR, CDR2 FQNEAQ (reference sequence). These data are taken from a study of CD8+ T cells in alopecia areata. Findings and caveats of the study: Sequencing of scalp samples also includes resident alphabeta T cells from normal skin.

The TCR sequence derives from a human donor with alopecia areata. Here the sequenced sample was CD4+ T cells sorted from blood, taken at week 24, from a patient treated with tofacitinib. The chain couples TRBV7-9 to TRBJ1-6; TRBD1 might be the D (6 bases). This CDR3 is CASSLEGGSPLHF. The CDR3 DNA reads as TGTGCCAGCAGCTTAGAGGGGGGATCACCCCTCCACTTT.